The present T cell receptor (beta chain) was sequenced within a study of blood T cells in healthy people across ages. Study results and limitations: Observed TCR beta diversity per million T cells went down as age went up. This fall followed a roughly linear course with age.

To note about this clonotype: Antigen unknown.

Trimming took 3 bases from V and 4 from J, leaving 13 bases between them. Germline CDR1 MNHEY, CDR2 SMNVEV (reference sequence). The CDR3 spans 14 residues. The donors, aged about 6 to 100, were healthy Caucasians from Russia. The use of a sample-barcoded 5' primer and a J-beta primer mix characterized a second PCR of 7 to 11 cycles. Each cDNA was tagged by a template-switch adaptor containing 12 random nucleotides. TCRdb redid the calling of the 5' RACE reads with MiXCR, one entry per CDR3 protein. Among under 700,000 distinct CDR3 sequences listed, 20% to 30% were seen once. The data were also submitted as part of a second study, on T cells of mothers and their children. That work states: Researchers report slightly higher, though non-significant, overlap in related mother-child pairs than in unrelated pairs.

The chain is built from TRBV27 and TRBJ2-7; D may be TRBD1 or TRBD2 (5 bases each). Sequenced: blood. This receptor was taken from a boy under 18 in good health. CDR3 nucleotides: TGTGCCAGCAGTTTCGGGGCAGGGTGGTACGAGCAGTACTTC. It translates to CASSFGAGWYEQYF.